These 3 T cell receptor beta chains originate from one sample sequenced in a study of blood T cell repertoires in COVID-19. Repertoires were generated with immunoSEQ multiplex PCR, while TCRdb's copy carries only in-frame clones and drops some. The table shows around 80,000 clones, with about 93% occurring only once. The sequencing sample was made of peripheral blood. The source is an elderly woman with acute or convalescent COVID-19.

The chain joins TRBV5-1 to TRBJ1-1, with TRBD1 matching 9 bases. The length of the CDR3 is 12 residues. CDR1 and CDR2 from the germline V gene are SGHRS and YFSETQ. J gave up 8 bases and V 4 bases, and 3 bases lay outside the gene matches. The chain's CDR3 is CASSEGQGEAFF. CDR3 DNA sequence: TGCGCCAGCAGCGAGGGACAGGGAGAAGCTTTCTTT.

This clone has only one observation. This rearrangement joins TRBV4-2 to TRBJ2-5; D may be TRBD2 (5 bases). V was cut by 0 bases and J by 2 bases, with 10 bases left in between. The germline gives CDR1 LGHNA, CDR2 YNFKEQ. This CDR3 is 15 amino acids long. CDR3 nucleotide sequence: TGTGCCAGCAGCCAAGATCCCTCGGGGCAAGAGACCCAGTACTTC. It encodes CASSQDPSGQETQYF.

The DNA for the CDR3 is TGCGCCAGCAGCTTTACAGGGGGCTCTGGAAACACCATATATTTT. Translated: CASSFTGGSGNTIYF. The chain employs TRBV5-1 and TRBJ1-3; 8 bases are a match to TRBD1. Germline V gene sequence: CDR1 SGHRS, CDR2 YFSETQ. The CDR3 runs 15 residues. Trimming took 2 bases from V and 0 from J; bases not matched to a gene: 1. The full variable domain, in which reference TRBV5-1 and TRBJ1-3 provide the parts outside the CDR3, is KAGVTQTPRYLIKTRGQQVTLSCSPISGHRSVSWYQQTPGQGLQFLFEYFSETQRNKGNFPGRFSGRQFSNSRSEMNVSTLELGDSALYLCASSFTGGSGNTIYFGEGSWLTVV.